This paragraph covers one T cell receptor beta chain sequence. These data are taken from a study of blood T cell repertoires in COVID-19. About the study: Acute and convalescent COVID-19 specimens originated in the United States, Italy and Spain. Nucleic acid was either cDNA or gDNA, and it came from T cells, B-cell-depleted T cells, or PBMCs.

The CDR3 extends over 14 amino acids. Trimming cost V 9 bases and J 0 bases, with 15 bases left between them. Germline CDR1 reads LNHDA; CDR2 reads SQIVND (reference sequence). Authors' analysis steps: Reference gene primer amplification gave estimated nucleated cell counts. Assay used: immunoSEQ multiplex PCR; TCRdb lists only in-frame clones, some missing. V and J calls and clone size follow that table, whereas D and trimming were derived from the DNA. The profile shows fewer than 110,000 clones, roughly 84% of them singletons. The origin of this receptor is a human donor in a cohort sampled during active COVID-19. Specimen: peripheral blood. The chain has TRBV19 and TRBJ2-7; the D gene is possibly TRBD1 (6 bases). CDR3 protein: CASRQADRSYEQYF. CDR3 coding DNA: TGTGCCAGCCGACAGGCAGACCGCTCCTACGAGCAGTACTTC.